The 29 T cell receptor beta chains below were found in one sample sequenced in a study of CD8 T cells in ankylosing spondylitis. MiXCR, run by TCRdb on the 5' RACE reads, gives a single entry per CDR3 protein. The sample holds approximately 140,000 distinct CDR3 sequences, under 55% seen once. The source material was synovial fluid, either unsorted or a sorted T cell fraction (not recorded which). These receptors originate from a male donor with ankylosing spondylitis.

This clonotype has only a few counts. The V call is TRBV28, the J call TRBJ2-7; no definite D call. CDR1 MDHEN and CDR2 SYDVKM come from the germline V gene. The ends were cut back, 3 bases at V and 2 bases at J, with 11 bases in the middle. CDR3 size: 14 residues. The CDR3 coding sequence is TGTGCCAGCAGTTTCCTCGTCTTTGCCTACGAGCAGTACTTC. Its translation: CASSFLVFAYEQYF.

The chain has TRBV5-1 and TRBJ1-1; the D is unclear. Trimming left V 0 bases short and J 0 bases short, with 12 bases between. Germline V gives CDR1 SGHRS, CDR2 YFSETQ. CDR3 length: 16 amino acids. CDR3 protein: CASSLGTSSMNTEAFF. The CDR3 DNA reads as TGCGCCAGCAGCTTGGGGACCTCTTCAATGAACACTGAAGCTTTCTTT.

The V and J genes are TRBV7-8 and TRBJ2-7, with 7 positions matching TRBD1. CDR1 and CDR2 from the germline V gene are SGHVS and FQNEAQ. V lost 5 bases to trimming and J lost 0 bases; unmatched junction nucleotides: 13. The CDR3 length is 17 residues. The CDR3 nucleotides read TGTGCCAGCAGCGCAGGAGGCTTTCGGGACAGCTCCTACGAGCAGTACTTC. It yields the protein CASSAGGFRDSSYEQYF.

The rearrangement links TRBV25-1 to TRBJ2-1; TRBD2 aligns across 8 bases. With 4 bases clipped from V and 2 bases from J, the junction kept 13 bases outside the gene matches. This CDR3 has 18 residues. Germline-derived CDR1 and CDR2 are MGHDK and SYGVNS. DNA for the CDR3: TGTGCCAGCAGTGTGCTCGGGACTAGGACGGACGCCTACAATGAGCAGTTCTTC. It codes for CASSVLGTRTDAYNEQFF. Drawing the rest from reference TRBV25-1 and TRBJ2-1, the complete variable domain is EADIYQTPRYLVIGTGKKITLECSQTMGHDKMYWYQQDPGMELHLIHYSYGVNSTEKGDLSSESTVSRIRTEHFPLTLESARPSHTSQYLCASSVLGTRTDAYNEQFFGPGTRLTVL.

The table lists this clonotype with a few counts. CDR3 bases: TGTGCCTCCTCAGTGTTGGACACTGAAGCTTTCTTT. This codes for CASSVLDTEAFF. The rearrangement links TRBV10-3 to TRBJ1-1; D not certain. The V gene's germline CDR1 is ENHRY and CDR2 SYGVKD. V was cut by 11 bases and J by 3 bases, with 13 bases left in between. The CDR3 totals 12 residues.

This clonotype has only a few counts. The chain uses TRBV9 and TRBJ2-3; no definite D call. Germline V gene lookup returns CDR1 SGDLS and CDR2 YYNGEE. The V end lost 6 bases, the J end lost 2 bases, and 7 bases lay between the germline ends. This CDR3 is built from 12 residues. The CDR3 coding sequence is TGTGCCAGCACGGGTCACACAGATACGCAGTATTTT. Encoded protein: CASTGHTDTQYF.

This chain connects TRBV4-3 to TRBJ2-5, with a possible D match to TRBD1 (5 bases). V lost 4 bases and J lost 9, with 21 bases in between. The CDR3 spans 15 residues. Germline V gene sequence: CDR1 LGHNA, CDR2 YSLEER. The CDR3 DNA sequence: TGCGCCAGCAGCCTCACCCTCTCGGGCAGGGTTCCCCAGTACTTC. It yields the protein CASSLTLSGRVPQYF.

This chain links TRBV7-2 with TRBJ1-5; D ambiguous. Trimming removed 5 bases at V and 6 bases at J, with 17 bases between. The length of the CDR3 is 15 residues. Per germline, CDR1 SGHTA and CDR2 FQGNSA. The CDR3 loop is CASSPPGGLGQPQHF. The DNA for the CDR3 is TGTGCCAGCAGCCCCCCGGGTGGGCTAGGTCAGCCCCAGCATTTT.

Notes on this clonotype: Sequence at one end of the junction differs from germline and may be a read error. The rearrangement joins TRBV3-1 to TRBJ2-1, with 9 nucleotides matching TRBD1. The CDR3 covers 15 residues. The germline CDR1 and CDR2 sequences are LGHDT and YNNKEL (reference sequence). In DNA form, the CDR3 reads TGTGCCAGCAGCCAAGATATTGGGACAGGGCTCAACCTAGTCTTC. Its protein product is CASSQDIGTGLNLVF.

This clonotype was recorded once. The V call is TRBV7-9, the J call TRBJ1-1; possibly TRBD1 for D (5 bases). The CDR3 totals 14 residues. The germline V gene has CDR1 SEHNR and CDR2 FQNEAQ (reference sequence). The V and J ends lost 5 bases and 7 bases respectively, with 17 bases between them. In DNA form, the CDR3 reads TGTGCCAGCAGCAAGATGCAGGGAAAAATTGAAGCTTTCTTT. Translating it yields CASSKMQGKIEAFF.

This chain connects TRBV5-1 to TRBJ2-6; 11 bases are a match to TRBD1. Trimming removed 4 bases from V and 2 bases from J; junction bases left unmatched: 14. The CDR3 sequence is 20 residues long. Germline V lookup: CDR1 SGHRS, CDR2 YFSETQ. The CDR3 DNA follows: TGCGCCAGCAGCACCCGGGACAGGGGGGACGTGTTTACTGGGGCCAACGTCCTGACTTTC. Amino acids: CASSTRDRGDVFTGANVLTF.

The V call is TRBV20-1, the J call TRBJ2-3; D is possibly TRBD1 or TRBD2 (5 bases each). There are 16 residues in the CDR3. Trimming left V 3 bases short and J 2 bases short, with 18 bases between. Germline CDR1 reads DFQATT; CDR2 reads SNEGSKA (reference sequence). The CDR3 coding sequence is TGCAGTGCTAGCGGTTCCGGGGCTAGGGTCACAGATACGCAGTATTTT. Protein sequence: CSASGSGARVTDTQYF.

The chain has TRBV28 and TRBJ1-1; 12 nucleotides align to TRBD1. Germline CDR1 is MDHEN and CDR2 is SYDVKM. This CDR3 region has 16 residues. Trimming at V came to 4 bases and at J to 8 bases, leaving 11 bases not matched to a gene. The CDR3 spells CASSSIFGTGGNEAFF. The CDR3 DNA reads TGTGCCAGCAGTTCCATCTTTGGGACAGGGGGCAACGAAGCTTTCTTT.

The chain carries TRBV5-6 and TRBJ2-2, with D unresolved. Looked up from germline, CDR1 is SGHDT and CDR2 is YYEEEE. The ends were cut back, 0 bases at V and 0 bases at J, with 3 bases in the middle. CDR3 length equals 14 residues. DNA of the CDR3: TGTGCCAGCAGCTTGGTCGCGAACACCGGGGAGCTGTTTTTT. Residues: CASSLVANTGELFF.

This clonotype was counted a single time. The chain combines TRBV6-5 with TRBJ1-1; D possibly corresponds to TRBD1 (6 bases). The CDR3 has 15 residues. Germline values: CDR1 MNHEY, CDR2 SVGAGI. Trimming pared 4 bases from V and 3 bases from J, leaving 15 bases between. CDR3 nucleotides: TGTGCCAGCAGTTCCGTAGACAGGCCCCACACTGAAGCTTTCTTT. This translates into CASSSVDRPHTEAFF.

J is TRBJ2-2 and V is TRBV27, with 7 bases aligning to TRBD2. CDR1 is MNHEY, CDR2 SMNVEV, per germline (reference sequence). Trimming cost V 8 bases and J 7 bases; bases outside gene matches: 16. This CDR3 has 16 amino acids. The CDR3 coding sequence is TGTGCCAGCGGGGGGGGAATGTCCAGAGTGATCGGGGAGCTGTTTTTT. Translation gives CASGGGMSRVIGELFF.

The chain uses TRBV2 and TRBJ2-3, with D perhaps assigned TRBD1 or TRBD2 (5 bases each). The CDR3 is made up of 13 amino acids. The V gene lost 6 bases and the J gene lost 0 bases, with 7 bases spanning the gap. The germline gives CDR1 SNHLY, CDR2 FYNNEI. CDR3 sequence reads: CASRGVSTDTQYF. The DNA of the CDR3 is TGTGCCAGCAGGGGGGTTAGCACAGATACGCAGTATTTT.

J is TRBJ2-2 and V is TRBV7-9, with D uncertain. This CDR3 comprises 16 residues. V lost 4 bases and J lost 1, with 13 bases in between. The germline gives CDR1 SEHNR, CDR2 FQNEAQ (reference sequence). As DNA, the CDR3 is TGTGCCAGCAGCTCCTACCGGACGGGGAACACCGGGGAGCTGTTTTTT. Residues: CASSSYRTGNTGELFF.

This clonotype was seen many times. The J gene is TRBJ1-1, the V gene TRBV20-1; unclear D gene. The CDR3 sequence is 12 residues long. Germline CDR1 reads DFQATT; CDR2 reads SNEGSKA (reference sequence). The germline V and J ends were trimmed by 3 bases and 3 bases, with 8 bases remaining between them. The CDR3 region has the DNA TGCAGTGCTAGGTTCAGAGACACTGAAGCTTTCTTT. This gives the protein CSARFRDTEAFF.

This clonotype appeared a single time. J is TRBJ2-1 and V is TRBV7-6, with unresolved D. CDR1 and CDR2 (germline): SGHVS, FNYEAQ. The CDR3 runs 13 residues. V shed 8 bases and J shed 5 bases, with 13 bases lying between them. The CDR3 sequence: CASSPYPNNEQFF. The CDR3 DNA sequence: TGTGCCAGCTCGCCTTATCCAAACAATGAGCAGTTCTTC.

V gene TRBV10-3 combines with J gene TRBJ2-1; D may correspond to TRBD1 or TRBD2 (5 bases each). The CDR3 is 15 residues long. Trimming stripped 5 bases from V and 4 bases from J, with 15 bases between. Germline CDR1 ENHRY, CDR2 SYGVKD. The CDR3 reads CAISKDQGGYNEQFF. The CDR3 DNA reads as TGTGCCATCAGTAAGGACCAGGGCGGGTACAATGAGCAGTTCTTC.

The chain joins TRBV7-6 to TRBJ2-3; D possibly corresponds to TRBD2 (6 bases). Trimming pared 1 base from V and 0 bases from J, leaving 11 bases between. The germline gives CDR1 SGHVS, CDR2 FNYEAQ. This CDR3 has 16 amino acids. The CDR3 DNA reads TGTGCCAGCAGCTTAGAGGTCGGGACTAGCACAGATACGCAGTATTTT. Its translation is CASSLEVGTSTDTQYF.

This clonotype was detected only a few times. The chain employs TRBV28 and TRBJ2-3; 11 positions match TRBD2. The V and J ends lost 6 bases and 3 bases, in that order; junction bases with no gene match: 17. Germline-derived CDR1 and CDR2 are MDHEN and SYDVKM. This CDR3 has 19 residues. In DNA, the CDR3 is TGTGCCAGCAGCCCGGGAGGTGGTTCGGGACTAGCGGCAACAGATACGCAGTATTTT. Translating gives CASSPGGGSGLAATDTQYF.

The V call is TRBV7-9, the J call TRBJ1-3; D gene uncertain. This CDR3 is built from 16 residues. Germline loops: CDR1 SEHNR, CDR2 FQNEAQ (reference sequence). Trimming pared 3 bases from V and 0 bases from J, leaving 12 bases between. CDR3 in amino acids: CASSFADPLSGNTIYF. The CDR3 DNA reads TGTGCCAGCAGCTTCGCAGATCCCCTCTCTGGAAACACCATATATTTT.

Within the sample, this clonotype is medium-sized (0.01 to 0.1%). The chain has TRBV10-3 and TRBJ2-7, with 9 nucleotides matching TRBD1. The V and J ends lost 6 bases and 4 bases, in that order; junction bases with no gene match: 10. Germline V gives CDR1 ENHRY, CDR2 SYGVKD. The CDR3 is 15 residues long. In DNA, the CDR3 is TGTGCCATCAGCTCCCCCGGGACAGGGTGGTACGAGCAGTACTTC. Its translation is CAISSPGTGWYEQYF.

The chain links TRBV7-9 to TRBJ1-5; 11 nucleotides agree with TRBD1. The CDR3 is 16 residues long. After removal of 5 bases from V and 4 bases from J, the junction contained 7 bases not matched to a gene. Germline CDR1 and CDR2: SEHNR and FQNEAQ (reference sequence). The DNA for the CDR3 is TGTGCCAGCAGCCCACGGACAGGGGGCGGAAATCAGCCCCAGCATTTT. It encodes CASSPRTGGGNQPQHF.

This chain joins TRBV15 and TRBJ2-5; D ambiguous. This CDR3 region has 17 residues. Germline-derived CDR1 and CDR2 are LNHNV and YYDKDF (reference sequence). V lost 1 base, J lost 4 bases, and 19 bases lay in between. The CDR3 is CATSRVYAARLGETQYF. CDR3 in DNA: TGTGCCACCAGCAGAGTTTATGCGGCGAGGCTGGGAGAGACCCAGTACTTC.

The J gene is TRBJ2-3, the V gene TRBV12-3 or TRBV12-4; TRBD2 matches 16 bases. Trimming took 4 bases from V and 3 from J; bases not matched to a gene: 10. The CDR3 runs to 19 residues. CDR3 amino acids: CASSSPGTSGGARTDTQYF. The CDR3 DNA reads as TGTGCCAGCAGTTCTCCGGGGACTAGCGGGGGGGCCAGGACAGATACGCAGTATTTT.

The rearrangement links TRBV4-3 to TRBJ2-1; D is perhaps TRBD2 (5 bases). Trimming pared 0 bases from V and 3 bases from J, leaving 12 bases between. This CDR3 region has 16 residues. Per the germline V gene, CDR1 is LGHNA and CDR2 is YSLEER. The CDR3 nucleotides are TGCGCCAGCAGCCAAGATCTCGGAGGTGACTACAATGAGCAGTTCTTC. The encoded protein is CASSQDLGGDYNEQFF.